The 3 T cell receptor beta chains below were found in one sample sequenced in a study of radiotherapy plus CTLA-4 blockade in lung cancer (dated by TCRdb to 2016 to 2018). Libraries came from the immunoSEQ multiplex PCR assay. Drawn from immuneACCESS, this table holds only the in-frame rearrangements with V and J called that TCRdb kept. Clones are partly lost; checked studies trace under half to an unresolved V gene and leave the rest unexplained. A total of more than 90,000 clones appear in this sample, 80% to 90% of them only once. The ten largest clones represent 4.9% of the sample. The sequencing used peripheral blood, collected from a patient treated with radiotherapy plus ipilimumab. These receptors originate from a human donor with non-small cell lung cancer that progressed on radiotherapy plus ipilimumab.

The chain links TRBV2 to TRBJ2-7; D may correspond to TRBD1 or TRBD2 (5 bases each). CDR3 length equals 15 residues. Trimming removed 7 bases from V and 0 bases from J, with 16 bases in between. Germline V gene lookup returns CDR1 SNHLY and CDR2 FYNNEI. CDR3 loop: CASTIGAGSSYEQYF. The CDR3, as DNA: TGTGCCAGCACAATCGGGGCAGGAAGCTCCTACGAGCAGTACTTC.

The chain recombines TRBV15 with TRBJ1-4; D gene uncertain. This CDR3 contains 15 residues. Germline V gives CDR1 LNHNV, CDR2 YYDKDF (reference sequence). The V and J ends lost 5 bases and 3 bases respectively, with 13 bases between them. CDR3 amino acids: CATSDRVSPNEKLFF. The DNA for the CDR3 is TGTGCCACCAGCGACCGGGTATCGCCTAATGAAAAACTGTTTTTT.

CDR3 residues: CASSPDTGGYTF. The CDR3 DNA reads as TGTGCCAGCAGCCCCGATACGGGGGGCTACACCTTC. J is TRBJ1-2 and V is TRBV4-2; the D is unclear. V was pared by 4 bases and J by 8 bases, with 11 bases between. The CDR3 is made up of 12 amino acids. Germline-derived CDR1 and CDR2 are LGHNA and YNFKEQ.